One sample yielded the 10 T cell receptor beta chains listed below, sequenced in a study of cytomegalovirus exposure and HLA in healthy donors. The PCR made use of 60 Vbeta and 13 Jbeta primers. Sequenced by immunoSEQ multiplex PCR; TCRdb stores in-frame clones only, minus some. The data show 150,000 to 200,000 clones, around four fifths seen once. Sequencing was done on a sample of PBMCs. The receptors shown here come from a female donor in good health and CMV-seronegative.

J is TRBJ2-3 and V is TRBV30; 8 positions agree with TRBD2. Germline assignment: CDR1 GTSNPN and CDR2 SVGIG (reference sequence). V shed 1 base, J shed 2 bases, and the junction held 8 bases outside the gene matches. CDR3 length: 16 residues. CDR3 nucleotides: TGTGCCTGGAGTGCGAAGACTAGCGCGGACACAGATACGCAGTATTTT. It yields the protein CAWSAKTSADTDTQYF.

This rearrangement joins TRBV10-3 to TRBJ1-6; tentative D call: TRBD1 (5 bases). Germline V gene sequence: CDR1 ENHRY, CDR2 SYGVKD. Trimming stripped 0 bases from V and 10 bases from J, with 10 bases between. The CDR3 extends over 14 amino acids. CDR3 nucleotide sequence: TGTGCCATCAGTGAGTCAGGGGCAGAGTCACCCCTCCACTTT. As protein: CAISESGAESPLHF.

The chain is built from TRBV30 and TRBJ1-1, with 9 bases that match TRBD1. The germline gives CDR1 GTSNPN, CDR2 SVGIG (reference sequence). The CDR3 consists of 13 residues. V shed 2 bases and J 11 bases; nucleotides not matched to a gene: 9. CDR3 in DNA: TGTGCCTGGAGTTCGGGACAGGGTGGACGCGCTTTCTTT. This codes for CAWSSGQGGRAFF.

This rearrangement joins TRBV27 to TRBJ2-6, with D tentatively TRBD1 (6 bases). Germline-derived CDR1 and CDR2 are MNHEY and SMNVEV (reference sequence). The CDR3 is made up of 20 amino acids. V was shortened by 3 bases and J by 0 bases, with 21 bases between the two germline ends. For the CDR3, the DNA is TGTGCCAGCAGTTTTCGGGGCAGGGGCCTCTTGAGCTCTGGGGCCAACGTCCTGACTTTC. Translated, it gives CASSFRGRGLLSSGANVLTF.

The chain carries TRBV9 and TRBJ2-7, with 8 bases matching TRBD2. Per the germline V gene, CDR1 is SGDLS and CDR2 is YYNGEE. J gave up 3 bases and V 4 bases, and 12 bases lay outside the gene matches. The CDR3 contains 16 residues. CDR3 nucleotides: TGTGCCAGCAGCACGGGATCTAGCGGGTCCTTCTACGAGCAGTACTTC. Translating it yields CASSTGSSGSFYEQYF.

This clone has only a few counts. The rearrangement uses TRBV25-1 and TRBJ2-2; TRBD1 might be the D (6 bases). V was shortened by 8 bases and J by 6 bases, with 10 bases between the two germline ends. The CDR3 sequence is 12 residues long. Germline V gene lookup returns CDR1 MGHDK and CDR2 SYGVNS. DNA for the CDR3: TGTGCCAGCGGAACAGGGTCCGGGGAGCTGTTTTTT. Its translation is CASGTGSGELFF.

This clone has only one observation. The chain recombines TRBV4-1 with TRBJ1-5; 8 positions agree with TRBD1. V lost 4 bases, J lost 7 bases, and 9 bases stayed unmatched. Germline loops: CDR1 MGHRA, CDR2 YSYEKL. The CDR3 spans 15 residues. The CDR3 nucleotides read TGCGCCAGCAGCCCCCAAGGACAGGGCCGCCAGCCCCAGCATTTT. Its translation: CASSPQGQGRQPQHF.

The rearrangement links TRBV5-4 to TRBJ2-2; D is ambiguous. Trimming shortened V by 4 bases and J by 5 bases, and 9 bases separated the two germline ends. CDR1 is SGHNT, CDR2 YYREEE, per germline (reference sequence). The CDR3 is 13 residues long. CDR3 sequence reads: CASSPLITGELFF. CDR3 DNA sequence: TGTGCCAGCAGCCCACTAATAACCGGGGAGCTGTTTTTT.

The J gene is TRBJ2-5, the V gene TRBV4-1; TRBD1 matches at 8 bases. CDR3 length: 16 residues. Trimming cost V 3 bases and J 2 bases; bases outside gene matches: 8. Per germline, CDR1 MGHRA and CDR2 YSYEKL. CDR3 coding DNA: TGCGCCAGCAGCCACTACCGGACAGGGACACAAGAGACCCAGTACTTC. Translating gives CASSHYRTGTQETQYF.

The chain links TRBV9 to TRBJ2-2; TRBD2 matches 8 bases. Looked up from germline, CDR1 is SGDLS and CDR2 is YYNGEE. After removal of 4 bases from V and 6 bases from J, the junction contained 14 bases not matched to a gene. This CDR3 has 17 residues. The DNA of the CDR3 is TGTGCCAGCAGCCCTCAAAGGGGGACTAGGAGGTCCGGGGAGCTGTTTTTT. Translated: CASSPQRGTRRSGELFF.